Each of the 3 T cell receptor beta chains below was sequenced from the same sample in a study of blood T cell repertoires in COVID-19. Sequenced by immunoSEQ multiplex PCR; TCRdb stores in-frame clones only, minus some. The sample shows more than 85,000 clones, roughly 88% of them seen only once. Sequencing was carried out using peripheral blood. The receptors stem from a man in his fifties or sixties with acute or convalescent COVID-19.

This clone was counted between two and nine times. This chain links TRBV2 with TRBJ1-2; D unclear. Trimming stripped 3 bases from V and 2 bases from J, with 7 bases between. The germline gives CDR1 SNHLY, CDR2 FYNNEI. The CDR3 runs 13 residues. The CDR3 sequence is CASSENSNYGYTF. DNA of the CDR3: TGTGCCAGCAGTGAGAACAGCAACTATGGCTACACCTTC.

The CDR3 DNA reads TGTGCCAGCAGTTTTCTGGGGAGCACGCCTTTGAATTCACCCCTCCACTTT. Its translation is CASSFLGSTPLNSPLHF. This chain uses TRBV28 with TRBJ1-6; D remains unclear. Germline V gene data show CDR1 as MDHEN and CDR2 as SYDVKM. Trimming shortened V by 3 bases and J by 7 bases, and 19 bases separated the two germline ends. The CDR3 extends over 17 amino acids.

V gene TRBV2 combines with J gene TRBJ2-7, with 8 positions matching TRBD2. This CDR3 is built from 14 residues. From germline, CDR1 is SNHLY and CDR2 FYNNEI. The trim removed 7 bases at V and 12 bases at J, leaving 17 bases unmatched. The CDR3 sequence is CASNPESPSGLRYV. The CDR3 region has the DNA TGTGCCAGCAACCCGGAGTCGCCTAGCGGGCTGCGGTACGTC.